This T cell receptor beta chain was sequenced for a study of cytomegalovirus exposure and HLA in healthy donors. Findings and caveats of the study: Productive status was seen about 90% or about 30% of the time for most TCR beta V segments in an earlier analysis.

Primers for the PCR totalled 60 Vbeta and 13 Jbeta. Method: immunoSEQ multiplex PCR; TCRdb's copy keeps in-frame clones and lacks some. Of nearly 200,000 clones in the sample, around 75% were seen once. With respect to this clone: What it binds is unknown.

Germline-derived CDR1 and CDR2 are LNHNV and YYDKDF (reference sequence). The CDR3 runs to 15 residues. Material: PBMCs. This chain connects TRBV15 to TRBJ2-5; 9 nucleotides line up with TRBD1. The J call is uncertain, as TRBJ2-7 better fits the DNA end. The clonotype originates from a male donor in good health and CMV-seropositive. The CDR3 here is CATSRERDRVYEQYF. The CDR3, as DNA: TGTGCCACCAGCAGAGAACGGGACAGGGTTTACGAGCAGTACTTC.